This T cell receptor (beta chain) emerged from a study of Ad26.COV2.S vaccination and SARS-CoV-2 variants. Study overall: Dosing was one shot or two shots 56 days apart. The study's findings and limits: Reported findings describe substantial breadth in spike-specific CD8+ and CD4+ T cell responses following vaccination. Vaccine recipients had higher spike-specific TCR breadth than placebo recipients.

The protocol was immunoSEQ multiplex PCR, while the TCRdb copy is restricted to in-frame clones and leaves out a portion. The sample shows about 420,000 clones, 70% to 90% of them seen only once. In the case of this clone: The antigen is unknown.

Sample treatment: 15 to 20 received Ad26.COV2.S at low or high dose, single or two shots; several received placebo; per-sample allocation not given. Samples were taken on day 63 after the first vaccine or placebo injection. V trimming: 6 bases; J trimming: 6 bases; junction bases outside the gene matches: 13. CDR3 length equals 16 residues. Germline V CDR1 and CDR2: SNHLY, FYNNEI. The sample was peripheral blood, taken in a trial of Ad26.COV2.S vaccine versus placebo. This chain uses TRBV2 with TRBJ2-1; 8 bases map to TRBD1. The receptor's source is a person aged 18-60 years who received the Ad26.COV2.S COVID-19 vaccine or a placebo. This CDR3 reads CASRLSGGLWINEQFF. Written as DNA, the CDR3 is TGTGCCAGCAGGTTATCAGGGGGCCTGTGGATCAATGAGCAGTTCTTC.